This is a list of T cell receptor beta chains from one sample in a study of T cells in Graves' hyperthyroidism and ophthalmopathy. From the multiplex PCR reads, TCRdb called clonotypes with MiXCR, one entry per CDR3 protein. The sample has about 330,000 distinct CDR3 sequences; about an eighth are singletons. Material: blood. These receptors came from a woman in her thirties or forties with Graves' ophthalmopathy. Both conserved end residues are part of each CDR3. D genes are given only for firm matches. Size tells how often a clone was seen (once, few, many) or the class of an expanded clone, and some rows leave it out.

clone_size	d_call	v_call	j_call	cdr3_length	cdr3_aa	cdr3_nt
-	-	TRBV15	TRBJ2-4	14	CATSPSLRGNIQYF	TGTGCCACCAGCCCTTCTCTACGTGGAAACATTCAGTACTTC
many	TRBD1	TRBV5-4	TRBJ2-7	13	CATEDRGAVEQYF	TGTGCCACCGAAGACAGGGGGGCGGTCGAGCAGTACTTC
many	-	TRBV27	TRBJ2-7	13	CASSDHPTYEQYF	TGTGCCAGCAGCGACCACCCTACCTACGAGCAGTACTTC
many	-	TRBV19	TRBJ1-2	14	CASSIEAASYGYTF	TGTGCCAGTAGTATAGAGGCGGCTAGCTATGGCTACACCTTC
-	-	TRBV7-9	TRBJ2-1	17	CASSSYPPGIGVNEQFF	TGTGCCAGCAGCTCGTACCCCCCAGGGATAGGAGTCAATGAGCAGTTCTTC
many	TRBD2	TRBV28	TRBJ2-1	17	CASSFPPGTSGRNEQFF	TGTGCCAGCAGTTTCCCTCCCGGGACTAGCGGGAGAAATGAGCAGTTCTTC
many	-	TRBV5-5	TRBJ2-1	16	CASSLGAPSSYNEQFF	TGTGCCAGCAGCTTGGGGGCCCCGAGCTCCTACAATGAGCAGTTCTTC
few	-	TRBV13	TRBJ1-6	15	CASSLGDRRYSPLHF	TGTGCCAGCAGCTTAGGGGACCGCCGATATTCACCCCTCCACTTT
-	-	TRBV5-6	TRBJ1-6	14	CASSLLGDNSPLHF	TGTGCCAGCAGCCTGCTGGGGGATAATTCACCCCTCCACTTT
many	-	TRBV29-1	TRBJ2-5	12	CSFCPLGETQYF	TGCAGCTTCTGTCCCCTGGGGGAGACCCAGTACTTC
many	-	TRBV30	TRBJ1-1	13	CAWIRRINTEAFF	TGTGCCTGGATACGACGGATCAACACTGAAGCTTTCTTT
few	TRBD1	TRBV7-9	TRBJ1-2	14	CASSRDRNYYGYTF	TGTGCCAGCAGCCGGGACAGAAACTACTATGGCTACACCTTC